One and the same sample provided the 6 T cell receptor beta chains below, sequenced in a study of T-cell memory formation after mild COVID-19. TCRdb analysed the 5' RACE reads with MiXCR anew, one entry per CDR3 protein. The sample gives around 220,000 distinct CDR3 sequences, 15% to 20% of which show up once; approximately 3.4% is in the top ten. Specimen: PBMCs or a T cell subset sorted from them (not recorded which). These receptors all stem from a man younger than 30 who had mild COVID-19 (a few samples of this study predate the infection). Cell type and time point are not known.

V and J are TRBV18 and TRBJ1-2; TRBD1 agrees at 7 bases. Trimming cost V 3 bases and J 4 bases; bases outside gene matches: 5. The CDR3 extends over 14 amino acids. Per germline, CDR1 KGHSH and CDR2 LQKENI. The CDR3 DNA is TGTGCCAGCTCACCGGACAGGATCAGCTATGGCTACACCTTC. Translated, it gives CASSPDRISYGYTF.

The V call is TRBV7-3, the J call TRBJ2-3, with D tentatively TRBD1 or TRBD2 (5 bases each). Deletions cut 6 bases from V and 4 bases from J, with 14 bases between. Germline CDR1 reads SGHTA; CDR2 reads FQGTGA. The CDR3 has 14 amino acids. The CDR3 region has the DNA TGTGCCAGCAGTCATGGGGACCCGGCAGATACGCAGTATTTT. Residues: CASSHGDPADTQYF.

This clonotype was picked up a small number of times. The genes are TRBV7-2 and TRBJ2-2; 9 bases agree with TRBD1. Germline trimming cut 4 bases from V and 6 bases from J; bases unmatched to any gene: 3. The CDR3 length is 14 residues. Germline V gene lookup returns CDR1 SGHTA and CDR2 FQGNSA. The DNA for the CDR3 is TGTGCCAGCAGCTCCACAGGGGGCGCCGGGGAGCTGTTTTTT. Translation gives CASSSTGGAGELFF.

J is TRBJ2-3 and V is TRBV4-3; D is ambiguous. From germline, CDR1 is LGHNA and CDR2 YSLEER. With 4 bases removed from V and 6 bases from J, the gap between germline ends came to 11 bases. CDR3 length: 13 residues. The CDR3 nucleotides read TGCGCCAGCAGCCCAGGTATTACGGATACGCAGTATTTT. Its protein product is CASSPGITDTQYF.

This clonotype was recorded many times. J is TRBJ2-5 and V is TRBV9; D gene unclear. V was cut by 0 bases and J by 2 bases, with 5 bases left in between. CDR1 is SGDLS and CDR2 is YYNGEE in the germline V gene. The CDR3 totals 13 residues. The CDR3 spells CASSVGQQETQYF. The CDR3 bases are TGTGCCAGCAGCGTAGGGCAGCAAGAGACCCAGTACTTC. Using reference TRBV9 and TRBJ2-5 for the parts outside the CDR3, the full variable domain is DSGVTQTPKHLITATGQRVTLRCSPRSGDLSVYWYQQSLDQGLQFLIQYYNGEERAKGNILERFSAQQFPDLHSELNLSSLELGDSALYFCASSVGQQETQYFGPGTRLLVL.

This clonotype turned up a few times. The V call is TRBV7-2, the J call TRBJ2-2; D gene unclear. The germline V gene has CDR1 SGHTA and CDR2 FQGNSA. This CDR3 has 13 amino acids. Deletions cut 5 bases from V and 2 bases from J, with 6 bases between. CDR3 DNA sequence: TGTGCCAGCAGCCACGCAAACACCGGGGAGCTGTTTTTT. It codes for CASSHANTGELFF.